A selection of T cell receptor beta chains follows, all from one sample in a study of T cells in Graves' hyperthyroidism and ophthalmopathy. MiXCR, applied by TCRdb to the multiplex PCR reads, yields one record per CDR3 protein. Here the sample spans almost 500,000 distinct CDR3 sequences, about 22% being singletons. Input material: blood. The source is a woman aged 70 to 79 with Graves' ophthalmopathy. The CDR3 runs from the conserved cysteine through the conserved F or W. The D gene is left open where the match is weak. The size of a clone is reported for some rows only, either as once, few or many, or as a class for expanded clones.

v_call	j_call	d_call	clone_size	cdr3_nt	cdr3_aa
TRBV24-1	TRBJ2-5	-	-	TGTGCCACCTCCTGGAGAGGAGGGAAGGGAGAGACCCAGTACTTC	CATSWRGGKGETQYF
TRBV5-6	TRBJ2-7	-	-	TGTGCCAGCAGCTTGCCACCTTCCTACGAGCAGTACTTC	CASSLPPSYEQYF
TRBV19	TRBJ1-1	TRBD1	-	TGTGCCAGTAGCATGGGACAGGGGGCCGCGCACGCTTTCTTT	CASSMGQGAAHAFF
TRBV20-1	TRBJ2-7	TRBD2	few	TGCAGTGCCCCACGGACTAGCGGGAGGTTCGGGACCTACGAGCAGTACTTC	CSAPRTSGRFGTYEQYF
TRBV6-1	TRBJ2-7	-	-	TGTGCCACCATCTACCCCAGGAATGAGTGGGAGCCGGGGTACGAGCAGTACTTC	CATIYPRNEWEPGYEQYF
TRBV18	TRBJ2-2	TRBD2	few	TGTGCCAGTTCACCACCGTTGGGACTAGCGACCGGGGAGCTGTTTTTT	CASSPPLGLATGELFF
TRBV6-6	TRBJ2-3	TRBD1	few	TGTGCCAGCAGTTACTCGTACAGGGGCGAGTCTAGCACAGATACGCAGTATTTT	CASSYSYRGESSTDTQYF
TRBV16	TRBJ1-2	-	few	TGTGCCAGCAGCTATCCCGGCTACACCTTC	CASSYPGYTF
TRBV19	TRBJ2-1	-	-	TGTGCCAGTAGTATACCCCCTACGATGAGCTCCTACAATGAGCAGTTCTTC	CASSIPPTMSSYNEQFF
TRBV2	TRBJ1-5	-	once	TGTGCCAGCAGGGGCAGGTTCGATCAGCCCCAGCATTTT	CASRGRFDQPQHF
TRBV3-1	TRBJ2-7	-	-	TGTGCCAGCAGCCAAGATGTCGGACTGGGAGCGTGGTTGCAGTACTTC	CASSQDVGLGAWLQYF
TRBV9	TRBJ2-2	-	-	TGTGCCAGCAGCGGCCCGTCCGGGACTCTGAACACCGGGGAGCTGTTTTTT	CASSGPSGTLNTGELFF
TRBV4-2	TRBJ2-7	TRBD1	-	TGTGCCAGCAGCCAAGACACAGGGGGTCGAACCTACGAGCAGTACTTC	CASSQDTGGRTYEQYF
TRBV3-1	TRBJ2-7	-	few	TGTGCCAGCAGCCGACACGAGGGCTCCTACGAGCAGTACTTC	CASSRHEGSYEQYF
TRBV12-3/TRBV12-4	TRBJ2-1	TRBD2	-	TGTGCCAGCAGATCCGGACTAGCGGGACTCCGCAATGAGCAGTTCTTC	CASRSGLAGLRNEQFF
TRBV9	TRBJ1-1	-	few	TGTGCCAGCAGCGTAGCCAGTGGGCCCACTGAAGCTTTCTTT	CASSVASGPTEAFF
TRBV7-9	TRBJ1-1	-	-	TGTGCCAGCAGCTTGGGGGTAGGGGACACTGAAGCTTTCTTT	CASSLGVGDTEAFF
TRBV18	TRBJ2-1	-	-	TGTGCCAGCTCACCGGGACGGGAAAACAATGAGCAGTTCTTC	CASSPGRENNEQFF
TRBV6-1	TRBJ2-2	-	-	TGTGCCAGCAGAAGTACTATGAACACCGGGGAGCTGTTTTTT	CASRSTMNTGELFF
TRBV7-8	TRBJ1-4	-	few	TGTGCCAGCAGCTCCGGACATCGGATAGGTACTAATGAAAAACTGTTTTTT	CASSSGHRIGTNEKLFF
TRBV20-1	TRBJ1-2	TRBD1	few	TGCAGTGCTAGAGATCGGGACAGGGGACTATCCCCTCATGGCTACACCTTC	CSARDRDRGLSPHGYTF
TRBV30	TRBJ1-1	-	few	TGTGCCTGGAGTTTAGAGGTGAGCACTGAAGCTTTCTTT	CAWSLEVSTEAFF
TRBV5-5	TRBJ1-2	TRBD1	-	TGCGCCAGCAGCCACGACACAGGGGCCCCCACCTATGGCTACACCTTC	CASSHDTGAPTYGYTF
TRBV6-1	TRBJ1-5	-	-	TGTGCCAGCAGCTCCCTTAGGACAAGCAATCAGCCCCAGCATTTT	CASSSLRTSNQPQHF
TRBV28	TRBJ2-1	TRBD2	-	TGTGCCTCTCGGGGGGGACTGAATGAGCAGTTCTTC	CASRGGLNEQFF
TRBV5-1	TRBJ1-4	-	-	TGCGCCAGCAGCTTAGGGGACGTCGCAACTAATGAAAAACTGTTTTTT	CASSLGDVATNEKLFF
TRBV20-1	TRBJ1-2	TRBD1	many	TGCAGTGCCAAAACAGGGGGCTATGGCTACACCTTC	CSAKTGGYGYTF